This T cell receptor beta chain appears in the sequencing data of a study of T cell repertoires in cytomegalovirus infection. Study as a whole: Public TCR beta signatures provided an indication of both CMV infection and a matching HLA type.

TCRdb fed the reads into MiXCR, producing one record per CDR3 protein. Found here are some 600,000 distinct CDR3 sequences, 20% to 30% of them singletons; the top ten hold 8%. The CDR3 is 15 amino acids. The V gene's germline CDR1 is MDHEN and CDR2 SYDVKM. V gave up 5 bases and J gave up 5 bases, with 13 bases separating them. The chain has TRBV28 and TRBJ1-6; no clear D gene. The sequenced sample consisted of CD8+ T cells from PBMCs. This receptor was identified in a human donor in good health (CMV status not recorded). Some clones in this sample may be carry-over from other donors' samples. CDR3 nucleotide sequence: TGTGCCAGCAGTCCCCGTTGGGGAGATAATTCACCCCTCCACTTT. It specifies CASSPRWGDNSPLHF. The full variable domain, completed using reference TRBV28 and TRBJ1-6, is DVKVTQSSRYLVKRTGEKVFLECVQDMDHENMFWYRQDPGLGLRLIYFSYDVKMKEKGDIPEGYSVSREKKERFSLILESASTNQTSMYLCASSPRWGDNSPLHFGNGTRLTVT.